These T cell receptor beta chains were read from a single sample in a study of T cell repertoires in cytomegalovirus infection. TCRdb processed the reads anew with MiXCR; each CDR3 protein has one entry. This sample has about 330,000 distinct CDR3 sequences, with over 7.5% found just once. The sequenced material came from PBMCs. Receptor source: a human donor in good health (CMV status not recorded). Some clones in this sample may be carry-over from other donors' samples. CDR3s include the opening cysteine and the closing phenylalanine or tryptophan. D genes are given only for firm matches. Clone size is not always given. Where it is, it says once, few, many or a class for expanded clones.

TRBJ2-5 TRBV4-1 . . CASSQSGSQYF TGCGCCAGCAGCCAATCGGGGTCCCAGTACTTC
TRBJ1-4 TRBV12-3/TRBV12-4 few . CASSLGVREKLFF TGTGCCAGCAGTTTGGGGGTTCGTGAAAAACTGTTTTTT
TRBJ2-7 TRBV6-6 few . CASTAEDLRYF TGTGCCAGCACCGCTGAGGATCTCCGGTACTTC
TRBJ1-6 TRBV7-9 many TRBD1 CASSLVHGQAHSPLHF TGTGCCAGCAGCTTGGTTCATGGACAGGCTCATTCACCCCTCCACTTT
TRBJ1-1 TRBV12-3/TRBV12-4 few . CASSLNANTEAFF TGTGCCAGCAGTTTAAATGCGAACACTGAAGCTTTCTTT
TRBJ2-7 TRBV15 . TRBD2 CATSSPGLASYEQYF TGTGCCACCAGCAGCCCGGGACTAGCGTCCTACGAGCAGTACTTC
TRBJ2-3 TRBV20-1 . . CSAIYRTAESTQYF TGCAGTGCTATATATCGAACAGCCGAATCGACGCAGTATTTT
TRBJ1-2 TRBV20-1 few . CSASASVGWYYGYTF TGCAGTGCTTCCGCTTCGGTGGGGTGGTACTATGGCTACACCTTC
TRBJ2-3 TRBV18 few . CASSPARPFGTDTQYF TGTGCCAGCTCACCAGCCAGGCCGTTCGGCACAGATACGCAGTATTTT
TRBJ2-5 TRBV7-2 many . CASRALKTQYF TGTGCCAGCAGAGCTCTGAAGACCCAGTACTTC
TRBJ1-5 TRBV11-2 . . CASSRISGCNQPQHF TGTGCCAGCAGTCGCATTTCGGGGTGCAATCAGCCCCAGCATTTT
TRBJ1-2 TRBV4-2 . . CASSQDFRSYTF TGTGCCAGCAGCCAAGATTTCAGAAGCTACACCTTC
TRBJ1-5 TRBV19 . . CASSIYSRSYKPQHF TGTGCCAGTAGTATATACAGTCGGTCCTACAAGCCCCAGCATTTT
TRBJ2-7 TRBV28 . TRBD1 CASTYRGPTYEQYF TGTGCCAGCACCTACAGGGGGCCTACCTACGAGCAGTACTTC
TRBJ1-4 TRBV28 . TRBD1 CASRPEDRLNEKLFF TGTGCCAGCAGACCCGAGGACAGGCTTAATGAAAAACTGTTTTTT
TRBJ2-1 TRBV18 . TRBD2 CASSPSVSGGNEQFF TGTGCCAGCTCACCATCGGTTAGCGGGGGAAATGAGCAGTTCTTC
TRBJ1-2 TRBV2 . . CASGQSGYTF TGTGCCAGTGGGCAGTCTGGCTACACCTTC
TRBJ2-1 TRBV7-6 . TRBD1 CASSLGDRGVGEQFF TGTGCCAGCAGCTTGGGGGACAGGGGTGTTGGTGAGCAGTTCTTC
TRBJ1-6 TRBV12-3/TRBV12-4 . . CASSLAQDNSPLHF TGTGCCAGCAGTTTAGCACAGGATAATTCACCCCTCCACTTT
TRBJ1-1 TRBV4-2 . . CASSQVSRGDLNTEAFF TGTGCCAGCAGCCAAGTGTCCCGAGGGGACCTGAACACTGAAGCTTTCTTT
TRBJ2-7 TRBV6-2/TRBV6-3 . . CASNAGYYEQYF TGTGCCAGCAACGCGGGCTACTACGAGCAGTACTTC
TRBJ2-2 TRBV19 few . CASGIEAAHTGELFF TGTGCCAGTGGGATCGAGGCAGCCCACACCGGGGAGCTGTTTTTT
TRBJ2-1 TRBV7-9 many . CASSLDRWDEQFF TGTGCCAGCAGCTTAGACAGGTGGGACGAGCAGTTCTTC